The present T cell receptor beta chain was sequenced within a study of blood T cell repertoires in COVID-19. A single count supports this clone. The germline gives CDR1 SQVTM, CDR2 ANQGSEA. The CDR3 sequence is 11 residues long. Deletions cut 5 bases from V and 2 bases from J, with 6 bases between. Authors' processing steps: Amplified reference gene primers provided the basis for estimating nucleated cell counts. Libraries were prepared by immunoSEQ multiplex PCR; TCRdb keeps only in-frame clonotypes and omits some of them. V, J and clone size are taken as reported in that table, and D and trimming were inferred from the DNA itself. The sample lists around 80,000 clones, over 75% seen once, with approximately 12% in the top ten.

The receptor was derived from an elderly man with acute or convalescent COVID-19. The V gene is TRBV29-1, the J gene TRBJ1-2; D remains unclear. Source material: peripheral blood. The CDR3: CSVRGNYGYTF. CDR3 bases: TGCAGCGTTCGAGGGAACTATGGCTACACCTTC. Drawing the rest from reference TRBV29-1 and TRBJ1-2, the complete variable domain is SAVISQKPSRDICQRGTSLTIQCQVDSQVTMMFWYRQQPGQSLTLIATANQGSEATYESGFVIDKFPISRPNLTFSTLTVSNMSPEDSSIYLCSVRGNYGYTFGSGTRLTVV.